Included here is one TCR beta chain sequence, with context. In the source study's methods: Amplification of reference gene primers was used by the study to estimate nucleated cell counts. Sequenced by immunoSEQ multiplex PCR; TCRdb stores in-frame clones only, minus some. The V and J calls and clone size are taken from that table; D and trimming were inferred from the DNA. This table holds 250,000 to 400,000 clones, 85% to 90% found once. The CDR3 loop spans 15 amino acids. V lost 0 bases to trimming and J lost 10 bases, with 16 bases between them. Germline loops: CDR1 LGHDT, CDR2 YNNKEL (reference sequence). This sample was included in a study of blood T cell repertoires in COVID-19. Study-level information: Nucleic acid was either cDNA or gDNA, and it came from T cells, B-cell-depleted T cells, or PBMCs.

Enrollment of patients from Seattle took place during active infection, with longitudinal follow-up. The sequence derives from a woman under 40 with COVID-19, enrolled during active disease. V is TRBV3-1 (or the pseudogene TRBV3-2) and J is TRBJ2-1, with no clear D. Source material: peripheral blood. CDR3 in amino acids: CASSQDLLATEEQFF. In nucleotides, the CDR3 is TGTGCCAGCAGCCAAGATCTTTTGGCGACTGAAGAGCAGTTCTTC.